This passage covers 3 T cell receptor beta chains from one sample sequenced in a study of CD8 T cells in Susac syndrome. Roughly 0.45 to 1 ug RNA was reverse transcribed with random hexamers. Each CDR3 protein is one row after TCRdb ran MiXCR on the immunoSEQ multiplex PCR reads. The repertoire consists of 200,000 or so distinct CDR3 sequences, with about 96% occurring once and the leading ten covering approximately 0.097%. Sequencing was carried out using CD4+ T cells from PBMCs. The receptors originated from a human donor with multiple sclerosis.

The chain recombines TRBV29-1 with TRBJ2-7; TRBD2 matches 11 bases. This CDR3 has 16 residues. J was trimmed by 0 bases and V by 1 base; bases with no gene match: 5. Germline CDR1 SQVTM, CDR2 ANQGSEA. The CDR3 here is CSVEVRGTSGSYEQYF. The CDR3 DNA reads as TGCAGCGTTGAAGTGAGAGGGACTAGCGGCTCCTACGAGCAGTACTTC.

This clonotype has only one observation. The chain is built from TRBV29-1 and TRBJ1-5, with D uncertain. The length of the CDR3 is 13 residues. The germline V gene encodes CDR1 SQVTM and CDR2 ANQGSEA. Trimming cost V 4 bases and J 3 bases, with 10 bases left between them. CDR3 amino acids: CSVGFSYNQPQHF. The CDR3 DNA reads as TGCAGCGTTGGTTTTAGTTACAATCAGCCCCAGCATTTT.

The V gene is TRBV3-1, the J gene TRBJ2-5, with 13 bases identical to TRBD2. The CDR3 runs 16 residues. CDR1 and CDR2 (germline): LGHDT, YNNKEL (reference sequence). V lost 5 bases, J lost 4 bases, and 7 bases stayed unmatched. As DNA, the CDR3 is TGTGCCAGCAGCGGAGGACTAGCGGGAGTGGGAGAGACCCAGTACTTC. Amino acids: CASSGGLAGVGETQYF.